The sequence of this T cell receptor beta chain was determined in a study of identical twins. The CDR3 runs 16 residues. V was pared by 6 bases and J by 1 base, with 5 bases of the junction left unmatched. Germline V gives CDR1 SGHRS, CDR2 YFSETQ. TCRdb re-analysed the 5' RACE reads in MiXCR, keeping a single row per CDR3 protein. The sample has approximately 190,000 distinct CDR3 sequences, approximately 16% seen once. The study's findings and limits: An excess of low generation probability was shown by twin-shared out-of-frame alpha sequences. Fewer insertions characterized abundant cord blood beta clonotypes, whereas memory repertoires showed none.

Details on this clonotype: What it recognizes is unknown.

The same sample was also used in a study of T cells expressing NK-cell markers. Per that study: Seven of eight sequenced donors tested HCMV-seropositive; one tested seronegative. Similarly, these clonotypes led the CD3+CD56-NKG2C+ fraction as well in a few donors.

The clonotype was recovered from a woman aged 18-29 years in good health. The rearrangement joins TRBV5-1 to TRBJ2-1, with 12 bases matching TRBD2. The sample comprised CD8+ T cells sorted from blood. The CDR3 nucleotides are TGCGCCAGCAATGTACTAGCGGGGGGATCCTACAATGAGCAGTTCTTC. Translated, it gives CASNVLAGGSYNEQFF. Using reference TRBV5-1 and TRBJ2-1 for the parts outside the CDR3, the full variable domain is KAGVTQTPRYLIKTRGQQVTLSCSPISGHRSVSWYQQTPGQGLQFLFEYFSETQRNKGNFPGRFSGRQFSNSRSEMNVSTLELGDSALYLCASNVLAGGSYNEQFFGPGTRLTVL.